Listed below are T cell receptor beta chains from one sample, sequenced in a study of T cell responses to AZD1222 COVID-19 vaccine. Profiling relied on immunoSEQ multiplex PCR, and the TCRdb table lists in-frame clones only, not all of them. The sample shows around 120,000 clones, approximately 90% of them seen only once. Source: peripheral blood, taken on day 0 of MenACWY control vaccination. The receptors were gathered from an adult in good health. The CDR3 runs from the conserved cysteine through the conserved F or W. A D gene is named only where the DNA matches it firmly. Size is stated for part of the rows, as once, few or many counts, or as a class when the clone is expanded.

TRBJ2-1,NA,TRBV3-1/TRBV3-2,TRBD2,TGTGCCAGCAGCCAAGCTTTGGCTAGCGGGATCTACAATGAGCAGTTCTTC,CASSQALASGIYNEQFF
TRBJ1-5,NA,TRBV9,NA,TGTGCCAGCAGCGCCGGAGGGACAAGCAATCAGCCCCAGCATTTT,CASSAGGTSNQPQHF
TRBJ2-1,NA,TRBV11-2,NA,TGTGCCAGCGTTTCTGGGGATAGTCAGCAGTTCTTC,CASVSGDSQQFF
TRBJ1-2,NA,TRBV6-1,NA,TGTGCCAGCAGTGATTCGAACAGGAACTATGGCTACACCTTC,CASSDSNRNYGYTF
TRBJ1-1,NA,TRBV29-1,NA,TGCAGCGTTGTAAGGGGTGACACTGAAGCTTTCTTT,CSVVRGDTEAFF
TRBJ2-2,NA,TRBV7-3,NA,TGTGCCAGCAGCTTGGACCCCGAGTCCGGGGAGCTGTTTTTT,CASSLDPESGELFF
TRBJ2-7,few,TRBV30,TRBD1,TGTGCCTGGACTCAGGGGGCCGTCTACGAGCAGTACTTC,CAWTQGAVYEQYF
TRBJ2-7,few,TRBV13,NA,TGTGCCAGCAGCTTAGTAGGGGGGTCCTACGAGCAGTACTTC,CASSLVGGSYEQYF
TRBJ2-1,NA,TRBV11-2,NA,TGTGCCAGCAGCTCGAGCGGACCTTACAATGAGCAGTTCTTC,CASSSSGPYNEQFF
TRBJ2-5,once,TRBV7-2,TRBD2,TGTGCCAGCAGCTTAGGAGGGGGACTAGCGGGAGCAGAGACCCAGTACTTC,CASSLGGGLAGAETQYF
TRBJ1-1,NA,TRBV4-3,NA,TGCGCCAGCAGCCAAGATTCGAGTTACACTGAAGCTTTCTTT,CASSQDSSYTEAFF
TRBJ2-2,NA,TRBV7-2,NA,TGTGCCAGCAGCTTATTGGGTTCCGGGGAGCTGTTTTTT,CASSLLGSGELFF
TRBJ2-1,NA,TRBV5-1,NA,TGCGCCAGCAGCTTGGGGATGAGGAACAATGAGCAGTTCTTC,CASSLGMRNNEQFF
TRBJ2-7,NA,TRBV5-8,NA,TGTGCCAGCAGCTTTATCCTGGGGGAGGATAGGCTTCTCGAGCAGTACTTC,CASSFILGEDRLLEQYF
TRBJ2-3,NA,TRBV3-1/TRBV3-2,TRBD1,TGTGCCAGCAGCCACAGGGACAGGTTCACAGATACGCAGTATTTT,CASSHRDRFTDTQYF
TRBJ2-2,NA,TRBV27,NA,TGTGCCAGCAGTTTACAGGAGGGCCGGCCCGGGGAGCTGTTTTTT,CASSLQEGRPGELFF
TRBJ2-1,once,TRBV24-1,NA,TGTGCCACCAGTACTGGACGGGTACGCGGTGAGCAGTTCTTC,CATSTGRVRGEQFF
TRBJ1-2,NA,TRBV6-5,TRBD1,TGTGCCAGCAGCCGGGACAGGTTCCTTACCTTC,CASSRDRFLTF
TRBJ2-7,NA,TRBV6-1,TRBD2,TGTGCCAGCAGTGATTCCCCTAGCGGGAGGGCCTACGAGCAGTACTTC,CASSDSPSGRAYEQYF
TRBJ2-7,NA,TRBV5-5,NA,TGTGCCAGCAGCTTGGTAGGGTCCAGGGCCACCTTC,CASSLVGSRATF
TRBJ2-7,NA,TRBV7-9,TRBD1,TGTGCCAGCAGCTACCCGGGACAGGGGAACGAGCAGTACTTC,CASSYPGQGNEQYF
TRBJ2-7,once,TRBV7-8,NA,TGTGCCAGCAGCTTAGCGTCGTTAGCTTCCTACGAGCAGTACTTC,CASSLASLASYEQYF
TRBJ2-7,NA,TRBV27,NA,TGTGCCAGCAGTAAGAGGGACTGGAACTCCTACGAGCAGTACTTC,CASSKRDWNSYEQYF
TRBJ2-7,NA,TRBV7-9,TRBD1,TGTGCCAGCAACTCGGGACAGGGGAGAGAGCAGTACTTC,CASNSGQGREQYF
TRBJ1-1,NA,TRBV27,NA,TGTGCCAGCAGTCCCCGTGTAGGGACTGAAGCTTTCTTT,CASSPRVGTEAFF
TRBJ1-3,NA,TRBV5-4,NA,TGTGCCAGCAGCGCCAATACGTTGACCTGGGGAAACACCATATATTTT,CASSANTLTWGNTIYF
TRBJ1-1,NA,TRBV4-3,NA,TGCGCCAGCAGCCAAGAGTCCGGGAAGGACACTGAAGCTTTCTTT,CASSQESGKDTEAFF
TRBJ1-1,NA,TRBV29-1,TRBD1,TGCAGCGTCGACAGGGGCCAGAACACTGAAGCTTTCTTT,CSVDRGQNTEAFF
TRBJ1-1,NA,TRBV12-3/TRBV12-4,NA,TGTGCCAGCAGCCTCGGGCCGAACACTGAAGCTTTCTTT,CASSLGPNTEAFF
TRBJ1-1,NA,TRBV29-1,NA,TGCAGCGTGTGGCCCCGACAGGCGAACACTGAAGCTTTCTTT,CSVWPRQANTEAFF